This paragraph reports one T cell receptor (beta chain). This clonotype was seen more than once but under ten times. Its antigen remains undetermined. Base qualities are not recorded, but no much larger clone differs from it by a single base. The record originates from a study of identical twins (TCRdb year 2016). Background for the entire study: To test whether fetal clonotypes persist, the study used deep sequencing on TCR alpha and beta repertoires from monozygotic twins, unrelated adults of various ages, and cord blood. Replicate twin experiments were performed at different times using different library preparation protocols to rule out contamination. General study outcomes and caveats: Zero-insertion analyses could be partly confounded by invariant T cells such as MAIT and iNKT, though diverse VJ usage argued against such confounding for most clonotypes. Because the same donors could not be followed over many years, the conclusions depended on cross-sectional statistical analysis. Out-of-frame TCR alpha sharing in monozygotic twins was systematically underestimated by recombination models, whereas sharing between unrelated individuals was in agreement with the recombination models. Compared with coincidental sharing between unrelated individuals, out-of-frame TCR alpha sequences shared between twins showed an excess of sequences with low generation probability. Abundant cord blood beta clonotypes carried fewer insertions; young adult naive repertoires showed a weaker similar trend, while memory repertoires showed none. Excess twin sharing in beta out-of-frame sequences was weaker because fewer shared sequences lowered the signal-to-noise ratio.

The library was made by 5' RACE. Sequencing relied on an Illumina HiSeq 2000. A universal primer binding site was added through template switching, and the final cDNA carried a unique molecular identifier so that TCR cDNA molecules could be counted accurately. Specific primers in the conserved constant-segment region were used to synthesize first-strand cDNA for the TCR alpha and beta chains. To control for contamination, every cDNA library carried two barcodes: a SMART-Mk sample barcode plus Illumina barcodes. TruSeq adapter sequences and Illumina sample barcodes were added in two successive PCR steps. Sequencing of the TCR alpha and beta cDNA libraries was done on the Illumina HiSeq platform using custom primers. Per the authors' processing: MiGEC processed the raw reads to extract unique molecular identifiers, while MiXCR was used to determine the CDR3 positions. Recombination models were inferred per individual with the repgenHMM and IGoR tools using an EM algorithm. The tcR package in R was used for shared clonotype analysis, with sharing normalized by the product of cloneset sizes. Out-of-frame nonproductive sequences were analyzed to study raw recombination free of thymic and clonal selection effects. TCRdb ran its own pipeline on the public reads, namely fastp trimming at Q25 and MiXCR clone calling, and kept in-frame beta chains. Rows are combined by CDR3 protein, so each entry shows the most common genes and DNA. The authors' filters were not applied to this entry. The sample includes about 250,000 distinct CDR3 sequences, with about 14% observed a single time. Clones ranked in the top ten supply 8.5% to 10% of the sample.

Only healthy Caucasian donors were included. Miltenyi CD45RO+ enrichment and human naive T-cell isolation kits were used to isolate memory (CD45RO+) and naive T cells from PBMC. Including cysteine and phenylalanine, the CDR3 has 14 amino acids. The entry retains the CDR3 DNA only, 42 bases that are in frame from base 1. Trimming costs V 1 base and J 4 bases, and their ends lie 8 bases apart. The germline V gene (reference sequence) supplies CDR1 SEHNR and CDR2 FQNEAQ. Input material: memory (CD45RO+) T cells sorted from blood. The cell subset or site label corresponds to: CD45RO+ enriched T cells. The sequence came from a woman younger than 30 in good health. The chain employs TRBV7-9 and TRBJ2-1, with the D gene not confidently named. The DNA sequence is as follows: TGTGCCAGCAGCTTAGTCGGCGATTACAATGAGCAGTTCTTC. Its protein product is CASSLVGDYNEQFF.